The rows below give T cell receptor beta chains drawn from one sample of a study of resident and recirculating memory T cells in vitiligo. Profiled with immunoSEQ multiplex PCR; TCRdb holds only in-frame clones, not every one. Of more than 65,000 clones listed, 80% to 95% are singletons. The sample comprised blood. The receptors stem from a male donor with vitiligo. Each CDR3 is given with its conserved first and last residue. Size is omitted from some rows. Given values are once, few, many or a class for expanded clones.

clone_size	v_call	j_call	cdr3_aa
.	TRBV5-1	TRBJ1-6	CASSLVGGSFDSPLHF
.	TRBV19	TRBJ1-2	CASSTGATERYTF
.	TRBV5-1	TRBJ1-1	CASSAAPGGMNTEAFF
.	TRBV2	TRBJ1-2	CASNDEVYGYTF
.	TRBV10-3	TRBJ2-1	CAISGGPTRDEQFF
.	TRBV14	TRBJ2-7	CASSQDWGSPYEQYF
.	TRBV5-4	TRBJ2-7	CASSSNPLYEQYF
.	TRBV28	TRBJ1-2	CASSFLLSGTLF
.	TRBV6-1	TRBJ1-4	CASSETTENEKLFF
.	TRBV4-1	TRBJ2-7	CASSPRDISYEQYF
.	TRBV7-3	TRBJ1-2	CASSFVWEGQGYNYGYTF
.	TRBV2	TRBJ2-7	CASSDPPRISYEQYF
.	TRBV10-3	TRBJ2-1	CAISGRTGNEQFF
.	TRBV7-9	TRBJ2-1	CASSPSEYVTGRNEQFF
.	TRBV5-1	TRBJ1-4	CASSFGRGDEKLFF
.	TRBV7-2	TRBJ1-2	CASSPPGQGWNGYTF
once	TRBV7-3	TRBJ2-7	CASSSQGVGDEQYF
once	TRBV5-1	TRBJ2-3	CASSTLLAVGTDTQYF
.	TRBV5-1	TRBJ1-2	CASSFDGQGVDGYTF
.	TRBV9	TRBJ2-1	CASSVASGGRNEQFF
.	TRBV4-1	TRBJ1-2	CASSPIQQGLANYGYTF
.	TRBV19	TRBJ1-1	CASRAWNTEAFF
.	TRBV6-6	TRBJ2-5	CASRTGTGRETQYF
.	TRBV28	TRBJ2-1	CASSLFRTGVGNEQFF
few	TRBV7-2	TRBJ1-5	CASSRRGGDQPQHF
.	TRBV28	TRBJ1-6	CASRGGTGAYNSPLHF
once	TRBV7-9	TRBJ2-5	CASSLPWRAQETQYF
.	TRBV7-9	TRBJ1-5	CASSLGGLSNQPQHF
.	TRBV7-2	TRBJ2-7	CASLRAVPGEQYF
.	TRBV5-8	TRBJ2-7	CASSPPGYEQYF
.	TRBV12-1	TRBJ1-1	CASSPDRGEIETEAFF
.	TRBV10-1	TRBJ1-4	CASSTGATNEKLFF
.	TRBV9	TRBJ1-2	CASSDHRDNYGYTF
.	TRBV6-1	TRBJ1-2	CASRDRGRGGYTF
.	TRBV7-2	TRBJ2-1	CASSLDTGGNEQFF
.	TRBV4-3	TRBJ1-3	CASSQDFTATSGNTIYF
.	TRBV28	TRBJ1-6	CASSPVDRDNSPLHF
.	TRBV6-1	TRBJ1-5	CASIEQGARSNQPQHF